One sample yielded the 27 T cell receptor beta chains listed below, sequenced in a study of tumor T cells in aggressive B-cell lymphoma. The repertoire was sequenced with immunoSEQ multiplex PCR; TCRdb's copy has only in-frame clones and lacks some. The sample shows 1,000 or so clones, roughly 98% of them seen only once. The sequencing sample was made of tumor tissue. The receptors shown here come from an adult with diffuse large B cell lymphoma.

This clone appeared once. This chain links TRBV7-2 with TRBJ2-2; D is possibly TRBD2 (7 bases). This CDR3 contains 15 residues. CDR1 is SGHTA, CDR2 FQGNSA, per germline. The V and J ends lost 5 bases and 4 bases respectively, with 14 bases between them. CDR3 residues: CASSRGAGSTGELFF. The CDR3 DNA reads TGTGCCAGCAGCCGGGGGGCGGGGAGCACCGGGGAGCTGTTTTTT.

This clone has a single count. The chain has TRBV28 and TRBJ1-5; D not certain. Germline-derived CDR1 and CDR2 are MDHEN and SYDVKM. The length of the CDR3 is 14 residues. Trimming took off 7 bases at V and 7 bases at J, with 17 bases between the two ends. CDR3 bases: TGTGCCAGCATTTCCGGGTCGTCGGGACAGCCCCAGCATTTT. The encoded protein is CASISGSSGQPQHF.

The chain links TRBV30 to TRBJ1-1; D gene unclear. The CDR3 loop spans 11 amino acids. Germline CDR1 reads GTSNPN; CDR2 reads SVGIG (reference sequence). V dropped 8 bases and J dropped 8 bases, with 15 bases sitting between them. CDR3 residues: CAREHGGEAFF. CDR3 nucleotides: TGTGCCCGGGAACACGGCGGAGAAGCTTTCTTT.

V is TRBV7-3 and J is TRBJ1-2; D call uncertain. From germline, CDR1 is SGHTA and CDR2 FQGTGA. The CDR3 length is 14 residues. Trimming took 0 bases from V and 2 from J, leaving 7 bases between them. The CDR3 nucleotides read TGTGCCAGCAGCTTAACAGGCGGGAACTATGGCTACACCTTC. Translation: CASSLTGGNYGYTF.

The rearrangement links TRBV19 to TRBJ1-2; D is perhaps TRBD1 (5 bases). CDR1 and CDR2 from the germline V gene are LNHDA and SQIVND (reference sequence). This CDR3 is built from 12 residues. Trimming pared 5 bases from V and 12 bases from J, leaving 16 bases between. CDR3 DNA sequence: TGTGCCAGTAGTGCACGGACAATAGGTCACACCTTC. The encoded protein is CASSARTIGHTF.

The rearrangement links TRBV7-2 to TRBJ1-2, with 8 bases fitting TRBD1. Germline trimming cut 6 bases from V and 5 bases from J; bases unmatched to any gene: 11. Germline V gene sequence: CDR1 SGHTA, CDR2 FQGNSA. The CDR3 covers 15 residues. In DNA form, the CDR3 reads TGTGCCAGCAGTACAGGGGGGCAGGAGACATATGGCTACACCTTC. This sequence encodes CASSTGGQETYGYTF. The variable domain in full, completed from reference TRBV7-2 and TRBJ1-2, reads GAGVSQSPSNKVTEKGKDVELRCDPISGHTALYWYRQSLGQGLEFLIYFQGNSAPDKSGLPSDRFSAERTGGSVSTLTIQRTQQEDSAVYLCASSTGGQETYGYTFGSGTRLTVV.

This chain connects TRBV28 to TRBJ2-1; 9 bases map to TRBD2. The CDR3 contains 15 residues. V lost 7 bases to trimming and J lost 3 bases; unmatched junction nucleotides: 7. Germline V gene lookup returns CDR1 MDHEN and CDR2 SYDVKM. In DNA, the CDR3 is TGTGCCAGCACTCCCCAAGCGGGGGGCTACAATGAGCAGTTCTTC. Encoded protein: CASTPQAGGYNEQFF.

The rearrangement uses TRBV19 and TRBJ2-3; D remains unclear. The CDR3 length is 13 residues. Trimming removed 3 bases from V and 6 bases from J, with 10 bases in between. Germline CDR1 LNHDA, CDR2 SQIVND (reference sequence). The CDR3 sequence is CASSISGSDTQYF. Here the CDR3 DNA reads TGTGCCAGTAGTATTTCCGGGTCCGATACGCAGTATTTT.

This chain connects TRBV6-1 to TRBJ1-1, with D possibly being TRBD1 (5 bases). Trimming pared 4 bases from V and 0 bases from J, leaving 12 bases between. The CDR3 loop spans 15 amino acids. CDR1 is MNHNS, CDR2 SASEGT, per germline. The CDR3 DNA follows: TGTGCCAGCAGTGTGACTGGACACTTGAACACTGAAGCTTTCTTT. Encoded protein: CASSVTGHLNTEAFF.

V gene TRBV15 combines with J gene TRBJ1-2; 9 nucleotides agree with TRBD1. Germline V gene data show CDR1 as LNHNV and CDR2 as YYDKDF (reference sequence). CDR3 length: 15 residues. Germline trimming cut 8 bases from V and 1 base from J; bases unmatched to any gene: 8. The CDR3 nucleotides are TGTGCCACCTGGGACAGGGATAGTGGTAACTATGGCTACACCTTC. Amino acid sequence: CATWDRDSGNYGYTF.

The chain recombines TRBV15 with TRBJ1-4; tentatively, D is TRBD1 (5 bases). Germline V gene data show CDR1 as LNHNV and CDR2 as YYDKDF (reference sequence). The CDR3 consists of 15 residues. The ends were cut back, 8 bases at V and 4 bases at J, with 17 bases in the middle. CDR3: CATGSRGSLNEKLFF. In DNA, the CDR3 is TGTGCCACCGGATCAAGGGGCAGCCTTAATGAAAAACTGTTTTTT.

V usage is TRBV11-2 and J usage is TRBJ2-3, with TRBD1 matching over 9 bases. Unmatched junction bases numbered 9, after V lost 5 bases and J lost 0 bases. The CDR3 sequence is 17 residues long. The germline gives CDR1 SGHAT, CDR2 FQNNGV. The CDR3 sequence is CASSPLDRGFSTDTQYF. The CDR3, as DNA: TGTGCCAGCAGCCCATTGGACAGGGGTTTCAGCACAGATACGCAGTATTTT. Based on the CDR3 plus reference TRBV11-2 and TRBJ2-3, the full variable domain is EAGVAQSPRYKIIEKRQSVAFWCNPISGHATLYWYQQILGQGPKLLIQFQNNGVVDDSQLPKDRFSAERLKGVDSTLKIQPAKLEDSAVYLCASSPLDRGFSTDTQYFGPGTRLTVL.

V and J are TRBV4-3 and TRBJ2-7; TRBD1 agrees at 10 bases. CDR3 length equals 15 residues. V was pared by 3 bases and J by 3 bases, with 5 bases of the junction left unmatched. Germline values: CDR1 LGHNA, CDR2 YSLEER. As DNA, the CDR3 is TGCGCCAGCAGCCACGGGACAGGGGCTTTCTACGAGCAGTACTTC. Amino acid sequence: CASSHGTGAFYEQYF.

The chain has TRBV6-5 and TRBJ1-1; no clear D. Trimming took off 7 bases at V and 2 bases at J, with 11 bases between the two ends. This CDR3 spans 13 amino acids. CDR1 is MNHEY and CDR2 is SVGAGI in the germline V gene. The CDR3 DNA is TGTGCCAGCAATCGGGGAAGCAACACTGAAGCTTTCTTT. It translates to CASNRGSNTEAFF.

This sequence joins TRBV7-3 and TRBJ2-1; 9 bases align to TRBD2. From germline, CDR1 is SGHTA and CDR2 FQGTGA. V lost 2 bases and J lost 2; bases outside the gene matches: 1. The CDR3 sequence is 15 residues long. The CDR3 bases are TGTGCCAGCAGCTTAGGCGGGGGGGCCTACAATGAGCAGTTCTTC. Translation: CASSLGGGAYNEQFF. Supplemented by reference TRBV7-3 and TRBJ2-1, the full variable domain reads GAGVSQTPSNKVTEKGKYVELRCDPISGHTALYWYRQSLGQGPEFLIYFQGTGAADDSGLPNDRFFAVRPEGSVSTLKIQRTERGDSAVYLCASSLGGGAYNEQFFGPGTRLTVL.

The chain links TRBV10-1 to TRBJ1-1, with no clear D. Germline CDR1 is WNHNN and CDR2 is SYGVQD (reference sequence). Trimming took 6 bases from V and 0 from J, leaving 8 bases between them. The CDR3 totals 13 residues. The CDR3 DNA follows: TGCGCCAGCAGAGGAGGGTTGAACACTGAAGCTTTCTTT. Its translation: CASRGGLNTEAFF.

The CDR3 reads CASTTGQGKAEQYF. In DNA, the CDR3 is TGTGCCAGCACTACGGGACAGGGAAAGGCCGAGCAGTACTTC. The chain uses TRBV6-5 and TRBJ2-7, with 9 positions matching TRBD1. The trim removed 7 bases at V and 6 bases at J, leaving 10 bases unmatched. Per germline, CDR1 MNHEY and CDR2 SVGAGI. The CDR3 sequence is 14 residues long.

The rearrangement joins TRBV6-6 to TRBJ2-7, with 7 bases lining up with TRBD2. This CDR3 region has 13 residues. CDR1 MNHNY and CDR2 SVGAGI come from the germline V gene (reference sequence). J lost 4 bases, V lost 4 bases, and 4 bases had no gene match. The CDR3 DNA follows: TGTGCCAGCAGTTTAAAGGGAGGGTACGAGCAGTACTTC. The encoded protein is CASSLKGGYEQYF.

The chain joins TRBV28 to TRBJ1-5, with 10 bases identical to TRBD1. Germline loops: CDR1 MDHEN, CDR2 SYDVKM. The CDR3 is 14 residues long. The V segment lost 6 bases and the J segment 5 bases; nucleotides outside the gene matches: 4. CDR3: CASRSGQGDQPQHF. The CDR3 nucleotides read TGTGCCAGCAGATCCGGACAGGGGGATCAGCCCCAGCATTTT.

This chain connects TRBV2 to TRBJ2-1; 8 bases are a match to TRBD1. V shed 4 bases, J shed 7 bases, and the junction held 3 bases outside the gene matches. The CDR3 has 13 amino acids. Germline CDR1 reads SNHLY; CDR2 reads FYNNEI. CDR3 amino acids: CASSVTGGNEQFF. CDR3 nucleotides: TGTGCCAGCAGTGTTACAGGGGGAAATGAGCAGTTCTTC.

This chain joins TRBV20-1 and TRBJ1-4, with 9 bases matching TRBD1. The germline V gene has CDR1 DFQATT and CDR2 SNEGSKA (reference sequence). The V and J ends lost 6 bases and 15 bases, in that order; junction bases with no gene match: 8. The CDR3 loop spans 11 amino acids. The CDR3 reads CSASRDREMFF. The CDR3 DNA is TGCAGTGCCAGCCGGGACAGGGAAATGTTTTTT.

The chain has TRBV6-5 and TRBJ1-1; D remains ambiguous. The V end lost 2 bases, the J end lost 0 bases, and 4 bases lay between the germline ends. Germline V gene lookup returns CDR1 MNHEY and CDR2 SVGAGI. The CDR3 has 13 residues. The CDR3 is CASSYEMNTEAFF. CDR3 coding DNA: TGTGCCAGCAGTTACGAGATGAACACTGAAGCTTTCTTT.

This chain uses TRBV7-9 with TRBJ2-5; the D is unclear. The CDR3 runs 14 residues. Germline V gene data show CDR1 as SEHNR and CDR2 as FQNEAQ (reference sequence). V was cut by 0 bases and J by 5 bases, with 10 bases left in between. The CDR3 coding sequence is TGTGCCAGCAGCTTAGCAGGTGACGGGGAGACCCAGTACTTC. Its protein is CASSLAGDGETQYF.

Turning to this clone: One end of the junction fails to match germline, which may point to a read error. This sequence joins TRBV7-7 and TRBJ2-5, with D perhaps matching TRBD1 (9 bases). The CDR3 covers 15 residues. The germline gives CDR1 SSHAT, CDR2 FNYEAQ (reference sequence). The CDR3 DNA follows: TGTGCTAGCAGCGGGGGACAGGGCCCCCAAGAGACCCAGTACTTC. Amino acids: CASSGGQGPQETQYF.

CDR3 bases: TGTGCCAGCAGCTTAGATACTGGGGCCAACGTCCTGACTTTC. This encodes CASSLDTGANVLTF. This chain joins TRBV7-2 and TRBJ2-6; the D is unclear. V was cut by 1 base and J by 2 bases, with 3 bases left in between. The CDR3 runs 14 residues. Germline CDR1 and CDR2: SGHTA and FQGNSA. The variable domain in full, with the rest retrieved from reference TRBV7-2 and TRBJ2-6, is GAGVSQSPSNKVTEKGKDVELRCDPISGHTALYWYRQSLGQGLEFLIYFQGNSAPDKSGLPSDRFSAERTGGSVSTLTIQRTQQEDSAVYLCASSLDTGANVLTFGAGSRLTVL.

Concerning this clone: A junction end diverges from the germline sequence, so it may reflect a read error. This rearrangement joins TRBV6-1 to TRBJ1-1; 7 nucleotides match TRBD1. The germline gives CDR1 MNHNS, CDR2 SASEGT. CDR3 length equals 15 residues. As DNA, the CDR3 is TGTGCCAGCAGCCCGTTAGAGGGGGCCGACACTGAAGCTCTCTTT. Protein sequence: CASSPLEGADTEALF.

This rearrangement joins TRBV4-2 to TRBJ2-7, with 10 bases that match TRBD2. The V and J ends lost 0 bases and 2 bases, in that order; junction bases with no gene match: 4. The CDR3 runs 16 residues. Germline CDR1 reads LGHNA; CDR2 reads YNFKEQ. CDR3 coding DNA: TGTGCCAGCAGCCAAGATTCCAGCGGGGGGGCCTACGAGCAGTACTTC. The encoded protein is CASSQDSSGGAYEQYF.